Given below is one TCR beta chain in context. Its specificity is not known. TCRdb re-derived calls from the reads in MiXCR, one entry per CDR3 protein. The sample consists of fewer than 950,000 distinct CDR3 sequences, 30% to 35% of them appearing once. These data are taken from a study of T cell repertoires in cytomegalovirus infection. The sequence came from a human donor in good health (CMV status not recorded). Some clones in this sample may be carry-over from other donors' samples. This specimen was cultured CD8+ T cells from PBMCs, taken from culture after CMV antigen stimulation.

CDR3 loop: CASMPGQYNSPLHF. The CDR3, as DNA: TGTGCCAGCATGCCCGGACAGTATAATTCACCCCTCCACTTT. The chain links TRBV2 to TRBJ1-6; D is perhaps TRBD1 (6 bases). Trimming cost V 7 bases and J 4 bases, with 11 bases left between them. The CDR3 runs 14 residues. Germline V lookup: CDR1 SNHLY, CDR2 FYNNEI.